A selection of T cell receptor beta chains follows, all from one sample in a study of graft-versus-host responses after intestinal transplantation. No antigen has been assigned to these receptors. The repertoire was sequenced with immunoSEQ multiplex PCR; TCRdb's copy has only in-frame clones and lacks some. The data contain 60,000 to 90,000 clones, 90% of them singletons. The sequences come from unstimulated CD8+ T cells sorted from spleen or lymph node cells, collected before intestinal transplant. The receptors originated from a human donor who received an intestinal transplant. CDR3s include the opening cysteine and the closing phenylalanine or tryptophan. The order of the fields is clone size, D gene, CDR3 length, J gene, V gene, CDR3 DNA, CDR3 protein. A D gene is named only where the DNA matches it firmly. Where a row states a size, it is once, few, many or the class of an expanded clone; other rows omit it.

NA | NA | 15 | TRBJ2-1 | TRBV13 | TGTGCCAGCAGCCCTCCCCCCTCGTCCTACAATGAGCAGTTCTTC | CASSPPPSSYNEQFF
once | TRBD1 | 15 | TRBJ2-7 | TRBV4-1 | TGCGCCAGCAGCCAAGGAGGGGACAGCTCTACGCAGCAGTACTTC | CASSQGGDSSTQQYF
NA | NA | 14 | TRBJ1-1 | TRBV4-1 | TGCGCCAGCAGCCAAGCGAGTGTGAACACTGAAGCTTTCTTT | CASSQASVNTEAFF
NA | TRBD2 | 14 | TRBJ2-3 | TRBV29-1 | TGCAGCGTCCCGCGGGGGTCTAGCACAGATACGCAGTATTTT | CSVPRGSSTDTQYF
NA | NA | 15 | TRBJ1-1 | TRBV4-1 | TGCGCCAGCAGCCAAGACCCGGGTGCGAACACTGAAGCTTTCTTT | CASSQDPGANTEAFF
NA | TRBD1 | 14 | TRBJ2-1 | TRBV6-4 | TGTGCCAGCAGTGACGGGCAGGGGGCGGGTGAGCAGTTCTTC | CASSDGQGAGEQFF
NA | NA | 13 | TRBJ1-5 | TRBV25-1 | TGTGCCAGCAGTTGGGCGGACGGGGGGCCCCAGCATTTT | CASSWADGGPQHF
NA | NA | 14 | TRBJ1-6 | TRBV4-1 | TGCGCCAGCAGCCAACCAGATCCCAATTCACCCCTCCACTTT | CASSQPDPNSPLHF
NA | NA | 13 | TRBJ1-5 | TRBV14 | TGTGCCAGAGGACAGCTAGCCGATCAGCCCCAGCATTTT | CARGQLADQPQHF
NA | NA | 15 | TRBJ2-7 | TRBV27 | TGTGCCAGCAGTTTATTGGCAGGAAGCTCCTACGAGCAGTACTTC | CASSLLAGSSYEQYF
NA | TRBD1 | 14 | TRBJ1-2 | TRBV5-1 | TGCGCCACGATACCGGGACAGGGAAATTGGGGCTACACCTTC | CATIPGQGNWGYTF
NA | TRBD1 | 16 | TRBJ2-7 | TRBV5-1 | TGCGCCAGCAGCCTTGGACAGGGTGAGGTGGCCTACGAGCAGTACTTC | CASSLGQGEVAYEQYF
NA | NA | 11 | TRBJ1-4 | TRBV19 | TGTGCCAGTTTAGGGGGGGGAAAACTGTTTTTT | CASLGGGKLFF
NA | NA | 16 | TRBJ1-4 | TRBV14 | TGTGCCAGCAGCCAGGAAACAGGGAGAAGTGGAGAAAAACTGTTTTTT | CASSQETGRSGEKLFF
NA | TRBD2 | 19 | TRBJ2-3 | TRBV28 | TGTGCCAGCAGTTTGACTAGCGGGGGGCCAGGTCGTGGCACAGATACGCAGTATTTT | CASSLTSGGPGRGTDTQYF
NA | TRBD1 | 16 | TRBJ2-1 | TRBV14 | TGTGCCAGCAGCCAATCGACAGGGTGGATAGACAATGAGCAGTTCTTC | CASSQSTGWIDNEQFF
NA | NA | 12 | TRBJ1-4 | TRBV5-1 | TGCGCCAGCAGCTTGGGAGGAGAAAAACTGTTTTTT | CASSLGGEKLFF
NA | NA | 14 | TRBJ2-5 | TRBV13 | TGTGCCAGCAGTTCCGATTCGGGTCAAGAGACCCAGTACTTC | CASSSDSGQETQYF
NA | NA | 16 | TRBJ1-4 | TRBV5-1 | TGCGCCAGCAGCTTTTCCCCCAGGCAGGGCGATGAAAAACTGTTTTTT | CASSFSPRQGDEKLFF
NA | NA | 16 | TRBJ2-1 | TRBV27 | TGTGCCAGCAGTTTATCGACAGGTCCTTACTTTAATGAGCAGTTCTTC | CASSLSTGPYFNEQFF
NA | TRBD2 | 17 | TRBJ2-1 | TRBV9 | TGTGCCAGCAGCACACACCCCGAGCGGGGTTACTACAATGAGCAGTTCTTC | CASSTHPERGYYNEQFF
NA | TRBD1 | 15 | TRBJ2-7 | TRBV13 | TGTGCCAGCAGCTTAGGGGGGACAGGGCAAGGCGAGCAGTACTTC | CASSLGGTGQGEQYF
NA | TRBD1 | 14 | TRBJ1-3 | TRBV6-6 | TGTGCCAGCTCACTTGGGACAGCAGGAAACACCATATATTTT | CASSLGTAGNTIYF
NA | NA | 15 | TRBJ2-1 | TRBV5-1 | TGCGCCAGCAGCCCCCTAGGGGGGGGTTACAATGAGCAGTTCTTC | CASSPLGGGYNEQFF
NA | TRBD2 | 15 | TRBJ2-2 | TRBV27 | TGTGCCAGCACTATTAGCGGGGGGGACCCCGGGGAGCTGTTTTTT | CASTISGGDPGELFF
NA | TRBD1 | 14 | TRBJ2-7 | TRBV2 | TGTGCCAGCAGTGTGTCGCAGGGGGCGTACGAGCAGTACTTC | CASSVSQGAYEQYF
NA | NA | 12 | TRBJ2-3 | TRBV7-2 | TGTGCCAGCAGCTCCAGTACAGATACGCAGTATTTT | CASSSSTDTQYF
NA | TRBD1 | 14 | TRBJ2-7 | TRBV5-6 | TGTGCCAGCAGCTGGGGCACAGGGGTATGGGAGCAGTACTTC | CASSWGTGVWEQYF
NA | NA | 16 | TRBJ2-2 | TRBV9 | TGTGCCAGCAGCGTGGTGGGGGGGGCCGGTGGCGGGGAGCTGTTTTTT | CASSVVGGAGGGELFF
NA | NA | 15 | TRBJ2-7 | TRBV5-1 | TGCGCCAGCAGCTTTTGGGGCGGCCCCTCCTACGAGCAGTACTTC | CASSFWGGPSYEQYF
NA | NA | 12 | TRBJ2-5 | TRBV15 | TGTGCCACCAGCAGAGAGGGCGGGCTCCTAAACTTC | CATSREGGLLNF
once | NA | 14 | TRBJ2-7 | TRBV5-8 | TGTGCCAGCAGCCTGGAGAGGGACTGGGACGAGCAGTACTTC | CASSLERDWDEQYF
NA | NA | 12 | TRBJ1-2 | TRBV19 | TGTGCCAGTAGCCCCCAGGGCTATAGCTACACCTTC | CASSPQGYSYTF
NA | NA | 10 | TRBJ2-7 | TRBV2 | TGTGCCATCGGGACAATCGAGCAGTACTTC | CAIGTIEQYF
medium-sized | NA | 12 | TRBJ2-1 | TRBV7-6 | TGTGCCAGCAGCTTAGCTCGGGAGGAGCAGTTCTTC | CASSLAREEQFF
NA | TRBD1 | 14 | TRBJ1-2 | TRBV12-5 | TGTGCTAGTGGTCCAATACGGACAGGGGATGGCTACACCTTC | CASGPIRTGDGYTF
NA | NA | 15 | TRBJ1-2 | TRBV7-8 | TGTGCCAGCAGCCCAGCCCGGACAAGCAACTATGGCTACACCTTC | CASSPARTSNYGYTF